The 5 T cell receptor beta chains below all came from one sample that was sequenced in a study of T-cell memory formation after mild COVID-19. TCRdb reprocessed the 5' RACE reads with MiXCR, giving one entry per CDR3 protein. The sample has a few hundred thousand distinct CDR3 sequences; 20% to 25% are singletons. Sequencing was carried out using PBMCs or a T cell subset sorted from them (not recorded which). The receptor source for this set is an adult woman who had mild COVID-19 (a few samples of this study predate the infection). Cell type and time point are not known.

This clonotype was found a few times. The chain uses TRBV7-9 and TRBJ2-7; possibly TRBD1 for D (5 bases). The CDR3 totals 15 residues. Germline CDR1 reads SEHNR; CDR2 reads FQNEAQ (reference sequence). Trimming pared 3 bases from V and 6 bases from J, leaving 18 bases between. The CDR3, as DNA: TGTGCCAGCAGCTTCAGCGTCGCAGGGTTCGGCGAGCAGTACTTC. Its translation: CASSFSVAGFGEQYF.

This clonotype was counted between two and nine times. The chain recombines TRBV12-3 or TRBV12-4 with TRBJ1-5; possibly TRBD1 for D (5 bases). There are 16 residues in the CDR3. V lost 6 bases and J 2 bases, leaving 17 bases between the germline ends. The CDR3 DNA reads TGTGCCAGCAGGACGGGGCCTATCCTGGGCAATCAGCCCCAGCATTTT. Translating gives CASRTGPILGNQPQHF.

The chain recombines TRBV27 with TRBJ2-3; tentative D call: TRBD2 (6 bases). CDR1 and CDR2 from the germline V gene are MNHEY and SMNVEV (reference sequence). V lost 6 bases to trimming and J lost 1 base, with 14 bases between them. The CDR3 has 15 residues. For the CDR3, the DNA is TGTGCCAGCAGCCGGTGGGGGGTCGGCACAGATACGCAGTATTTT. This sequence encodes CASSRWGVGTDTQYF.

The sample holds a few counts of this clonotype. This chain uses TRBV5-1 with TRBJ2-7; 7 nucleotides line up with TRBD2. Germline V gene sequence: CDR1 SGHRS, CDR2 YFSETQ. After removal of 5 bases from V and 3 bases from J, the junction contained 8 bases not matched to a gene. The CDR3 is made up of 14 amino acids. The CDR3 sequence: CASSPLAEDYEQYF. The DNA of the CDR3 is TGCGCCAGCAGTCCCCTAGCGGAAGACTACGAGCAGTACTTC.

The chain's CDR3 is CASSETREWTGELFF. The CDR3 DNA sequence: TGTGCCAGCAGTGAGACGCGGGAGTGGACCGGGGAGCTGTTTTTT. The J gene is TRBJ2-2, the V gene TRBV2, with TRBD2 matching over 7 bases. The J segment lost 5 bases and the V segment lost 3 bases, leaving 6 bases of the junction unmatched. Germline CDR1 SNHLY, CDR2 FYNNEI. This CDR3 contains 15 residues.